This T cell receptor (beta chain) was captured by sequencing in a study of blood T cell repertoires in COVID-19. Study at large: The origin of the acute and convalescent COVID-19 samples was the United States, Italy and Spain. The analysed material was cDNA or gDNA that came from T cells, B-cell-depleted T cells, or PBMCs.

In the source study's methods: From reference gene primer amplification, estimates of nucleated cell counts were derived. The data were produced by immunoSEQ multiplex PCR, yet TCRdb's version contains in-frame clones alone and is incomplete. V and J calls and clone size are those listed in that table; D and trimming were worked out from the DNA. This table holds some 47,000 clones, 65% to 90% found once. V was shortened by 6 bases and J by 0 bases, with 8 bases between the two germline ends. The CDR3 covers 13 residues. In germline, CDR1 is MNHNS, CDR2 SASEGT. The count of this clone is one. This sequence joins TRBV6-1 and TRBJ1-1; tentative D call: TRBD1 (6 bases). This TCR derives from a woman of 80 years or more with acute or convalescent COVID-19. Sequencing was performed on peripheral blood. The CDR3 here is CASRQGLNTEAFF. As DNA, the CDR3 is TGTGCCAGCAGACAGGGATTGAACACTGAAGCTTTCTTT.